The 25 T cell receptor beta chains presented below share a single source sample, sequenced in a study of blood T cell repertoires in COVID-19. The data were produced by immunoSEQ multiplex PCR, yet TCRdb's version contains in-frame clones alone and is incomplete. Altogether some 70,000 clones are present, 65% to 90% being singletons, with the ten largest covering roughly 1.4%. The source material was peripheral blood. All receptors derive from a woman aged 55-75 years with acute or convalescent COVID-19.

The chain has TRBV6-5 and TRBJ1-2; 8 bases align to TRBD1. Germline trimming cut 7 bases from V and 5 bases from J; bases unmatched to any gene: 3. This CDR3 region has 12 residues. From germline, CDR1 is MNHEY and CDR2 SVGAGI. The DNA for the CDR3 is TGTGCCAGCAATAGACAGGGGTATGGCTACACCTTC. Translated, it gives CASNRQGYGYTF.

This clone was detected once. The V call is TRBV29-1, the J call TRBJ1-2; tentative D call: TRBD1 (5 bases). The CDR3 is 14 amino acids. V was trimmed by 0 bases and J by 2 bases, leaving 10 bases between them. Per the germline V gene, CDR1 is SQVTM and CDR2 is ANQGSEA. CDR3 in amino acids: CSVEEVAGNYGYTF. CDR3 DNA: TGCAGCGTTGAAGAGGTGGCAGGGAACTATGGCTACACCTTC. The complete variable domain, with remaining parts taken from reference TRBV29-1 and TRBJ1-2, reads SAVISQKPSRDICQRGTSLTIQCQVDSQVTMMFWYRQQPGQSLTLIATANQGSEATYESGFVIDKFPISRPNLTFSTLTVSNMSPEDSSIYLCSVEEVAGNYGYTFGSGTRLTVV.

The gene calls are TRBV19 and TRBJ1-1, with D hard to call. The length of the CDR3 is 15 residues. Deletions cut 1 base from V and 4 bases from J, with 13 bases between. Germline assignment: CDR1 LNHDA and CDR2 SQIVND (reference sequence). In DNA form, the CDR3 reads TGTGCCAGTAGTATAGTTGGCAGCGAGGGCACTGAAGCTTTCTTT. This translates into CASSIVGSEGTEAFF.

This chain joins TRBV28 and TRBJ1-4, with 7 bases fitting TRBD1. Germline V CDR1 and CDR2: MDHEN, SYDVKM. V was clipped by 4 bases and J by 7 bases; unmatched bases: 9. The CDR3 length is 15 residues. CDR3 sequence reads: CASSSLTGAGEKLFF. The CDR3 nucleotides read TGTGCCAGCAGTTCCCTTACAGGGGCAGGTGAAAAACTGTTTTTT.

This clone was observed a few times. The chain couples TRBV30 to TRBJ2-5; 9 bases fit TRBD1. Germline V gene data show CDR1 as GTSNPN and CDR2 as SVGIG (reference sequence). This CDR3 has 16 amino acids. The junction had 7 bases not matched to a gene; V was cut back by 2 bases and J by 0 bases. CDR3 sequence (DNA): TGTGCCTGGAGTATGGGGACAGGGAATTACCAAGAGACCCAGTACTTC. It specifies CAWSMGTGNYQETQYF.

V gene TRBV30 combines with J gene TRBJ1-1; 7 bases fit TRBD1. The J segment lost 6 bases and the V segment lost 5 bases, leaving 15 bases of the junction unmatched. This CDR3 is 15 amino acids long. The germline CDR1 and CDR2 sequences are GTSNPN and SVGIG (reference sequence). The CDR3 bases are TGTGCCTGGGGTCCCCATAGACAGGGTGCGGCTGAAGCTTTCTTT. It yields the protein CAWGPHRQGAAEAFF. Full variable domain (rest looked up from reference TRBV30 and TRBJ1-1): SQTIHQWPATLVQPVGSPLSLECTVEGTSNPNLYWYRQAAGRGLQLLFYSVGIGQISSEVPQNLSASRPQDRQFILSSKKLLLSDSGFYLCAWGPHRQGAAEAFFGQGTRLTVV.

V gene TRBV7-2 combines with J gene TRBJ2-4; D is perhaps TRBD2 (6 bases). CDR3 size: 18 residues. From germline, CDR1 is SGHTA and CDR2 FQGNSA. The germline V and J ends were trimmed by 4 bases and 4 bases, with 23 bases remaining between them. CDR3 DNA: TGTGCCAGCAGCTCCCAACCGGTTTACAGGAGCGGGAAAAACATTCAGTACTTC. It specifies CASSSQPVYRSGKNIQYF.

The V gene is TRBV6-5, the J gene TRBJ2-7; D is undetermined. The germline V and J ends were trimmed by 6 bases and 3 bases, with 12 bases remaining between them. There are 13 residues in the CDR3. Germline V gene data show CDR1 as MNHEY and CDR2 as SVGAGI. The CDR3 loop reads CASRRYRNYEQYF. CDR3 bases: TGTGCCAGCAGAAGGTACAGAAACTACGAGCAGTACTTC.

This clone showed up just a few times. This chain links TRBV7-9 with TRBJ2-7; possibly TRBD2 for D (6 bases). The CDR3 totals 15 residues. V was clipped by 3 bases and J by 4 bases, with 16 bases between them. Germline loops: CDR1 SEHNR, CDR2 FQNEAQ (reference sequence). The CDR3: CASSFRGQAGYEQYF. CDR3 nucleotide sequence: TGTGCCAGCAGCTTTCGGGGCCAGGCGGGATACGAGCAGTACTTC.

This chain links TRBV4-2 with TRBJ1-1, with D perhaps TRBD1 (5 bases). The germline gives CDR1 LGHNA, CDR2 YNFKEQ. This CDR3 is 15 amino acids long. Trimming took off 2 bases at V and 1 base at J, with 11 bases between the two ends. In DNA, the CDR3 is TGTGCCAGCAGCCAACGTCGACAGCAGAACACTGAAGCTTTCTTT. Translating gives CASSQRRQQNTEAFF.

V gene TRBV10-3 combines with J gene TRBJ2-5, with no clear D. The CDR3 runs 13 residues. Trimming removed 8 bases at V and 2 bases at J, with 12 bases between. CDR1 ENHRY and CDR2 SYGVKD come from the germline V gene. The CDR3 nucleotides are TGTGCCATCGGTATCAGGAATCAAGAGACCCAGTACTTC. Amino acid sequence: CAIGIRNQETQYF.

At least ten counts were recorded for this clone. V usage is TRBV9 and J usage is TRBJ1-4; possible D gene TRBD1, 5 bases. V lost 1 base to trimming and J lost 5 bases, with 12 bases between them. The germline V gene has CDR1 SGDLS and CDR2 YYNGEE. The CDR3 runs to 15 residues. The CDR3 sequence: CASSVYGTPNEKLFF. In DNA, the CDR3 is TGTGCCAGCAGCGTATACGGGACTCCAAATGAAAAACTGTTTTTT.

This clone has only one observation. The chain couples TRBV5-1 to TRBJ2-7; 8 bases match TRBD1. V was pared by 3 bases and J by 3 bases, with 5 bases of the junction left unmatched. From germline, CDR1 is SGHRS and CDR2 YFSETQ. This CDR3 is built from 14 residues. The chain's CDR3 is CASSSEQGVYEQYF. CDR3 DNA sequence: TGCGCCAGCAGCTCTGAACAGGGGGTCTACGAGCAGTACTTC. The full variable domain, with the rest looked up from reference TRBV5-1 and TRBJ2-7, is KAGVTQTPRYLIKTRGQQVTLSCSPISGHRSVSWYQQTPGQGLQFLFEYFSETQRNKGNFPGRFSGRQFSNSRSEMNVSTLELGDSALYLCASSSEQGVYEQYFGPGTRLTVT.

The count of this clone is one. The chain combines TRBV28 with TRBJ1-1; D ambiguous. V lost 6 bases and J 6 bases, leaving 17 bases between the germline ends. The CDR3 totals 14 residues. CDR1 is MDHEN, CDR2 SYDVKM, per germline. CDR3 protein: CASRPPGRAAEAFF. The CDR3 nucleotides read TGTGCCAGCAGGCCCCCAGGTCGAGCCGCTGAAGCTTTCTTT.

This chain uses TRBV6-5 with TRBJ2-7, with TRBD1 matching over 8 bases. The CDR3 consists of 15 residues. Trimming at V came to 5 bases and at J to 5 bases, leaving 11 bases not matched to a gene. CDR1 MNHEY and CDR2 SVGAGI come from the germline V gene. The CDR3 loop reads CASSKAGGFSHEQYF. Written as DNA, the CDR3 is TGTGCCAGCAGTAAGGCAGGGGGCTTTTCCCACGAGCAGTACTTC.

This CDR3 is CASSLEQGTGGEKLFF. The DNA of the CDR3 is TGCGCCAGCAGCTTGGAACAGGGGACAGGGGGTGAAAAACTGTTTTTT. The chain carries TRBV5-1 and TRBJ1-4, with 11 positions matching TRBD1. Germline CDR1 SGHRS, CDR2 YFSETQ. V trimming: 0 bases; J trimming: 7 bases; junction bases outside the gene matches: 5. The CDR3 totals 16 residues.

The rearrangement uses TRBV28 and TRBJ1-1; TRBD1 agrees at 8 bases. Germline-derived CDR1 and CDR2 are MDHEN and SYDVKM. V was clipped by 3 bases and J by 1 base; unmatched bases: 10. CDR3 size: 17 residues. The CDR3 spells CASSFPRQGLGNTEAFF. CDR3 nucleotides: TGTGCCAGCAGTTTTCCCCGACAGGGGCTGGGGAACACTGAAGCTTTCTTT.

The V call is TRBV6-6, the J call TRBJ1-1; D unresolved. This CDR3 comprises 16 residues. The V gene lost 4 bases and the J gene lost 0 bases, with 15 bases spanning the gap. Germline V gives CDR1 MNHNY, CDR2 SVGAGI (reference sequence). The CDR3: CASSWPERTVNTEAFF. CDR3 sequence (DNA): TGTGCCAGCAGTTGGCCCGAGCGGACGGTGAACACTGAAGCTTTCTTT.

This chain uses TRBV6-4 with TRBJ2-3; D not resolved. Trimming removed 2 bases from V and 1 base from J, with 13 bases in between. CDR3 length equals 16 residues. Germline V gives CDR1 MRHNA, CDR2 SNTAGT. CDR3 nucleotide sequence: TGTGCCAGCAGTGACAGAGTGCGTCTTTGCACAGATACGCAGTATTTT. It codes for CASSDRVRLCTDTQYF.

The chain uses TRBV11-1 and TRBJ2-3; 8 bases line up with TRBD2. The germline V gene has CDR1 SGHAT and CDR2 FQDESV (reference sequence). The CDR3 loop spans 16 amino acids. The V gene end was trimmed by 1 base and the J gene end by 1 base; junction bases not matched to a gene: 4. CDR3 amino acids: CASSLVRTSRTDTQYF. The CDR3 DNA reads as TGTGCCAGCAGCTTAGTTAGGACTAGCCGCACAGATACGCAGTATTTT.

This clone has just a few counts. V and J are TRBV5-1 and TRBJ2-7; tentative D call: TRBD1 (6 bases). There are 14 residues in the CDR3. V lost 1 base, J lost 6 bases, and 14 bases lay in between. The germline gives CDR1 SGHRS, CDR2 YFSETQ. The CDR3 DNA reads as TGCGCCAGCAGCTTGCTACAGGGTGCTCGCGAGCAGTACTTC. Translation: CASSLLQGAREQYF.

CDR3 loop: CASSESGSETQYF. CDR3 nucleotides: TGTGCCAGCAGCGAGAGTGGTTCGGAGACCCAGTACTTC. The rearrangement uses TRBV7-9 and TRBJ2-5; D gene ambiguous. Looked up from germline, CDR1 is SEHNR and CDR2 is FQNEAQ (reference sequence). The CDR3 has 13 amino acids. Trimming pared 5 bases from V and 5 bases from J, leaving 12 bases between.

This clone occurred once. The chain combines TRBV6-2 or TRBV6-3 with TRBJ1-5, with no clear D. CDR3 length: 17 amino acids. Germline lookup yields CDR1 MNHEY and CDR2 SVGEGT. The V gene lost 0 bases and the J gene lost 6 bases, with 18 bases spanning the gap. CDR3 bases: TGTGCCAGCAGTTACTCTCCCTTTAGCTCGACCGCTCAGCCCCAGCATTTT. It yields the protein CASSYSPFSSTAQPQHF.

J is TRBJ2-3 and V is TRBV12-3 or TRBV12-4; 7 bases fit TRBD2. The CDR3 is 12 residues long. The junction had 3 bases not matched to a gene; V was cut back by 6 bases and J by 6 bases. Here the CDR3 reads CASSRGVDTQYF. CDR3 DNA sequence: TGTGCCAGCAGCCGGGGGGTGGATACGCAGTATTTT.

The chain combines TRBV5-1 with TRBJ2-4; maybe TRBD2 (6 bases). The V end was cut by 0 bases, the J end by 0 bases, with 19 bases between. The germline CDR1 and CDR2 sequences are SGHRS and YFSETQ. The CDR3 is made up of 19 amino acids. CDR3 in amino acids: CASSLGGGTTLLAKNIQYF. The DNA for the CDR3 is TGCGCCAGCAGCTTGGGCGGCGGGACGACCCTGCTAGCCAAAAACATTCAGTACTTC.